This TCR beta chain originates from a study of blood T cell repertoires in COVID-19 (dated by TCRdb to about 2020). Concerning the study at large: The collaborator samples originated in the United States, Italy and Spain and spanned the acute and convalescent phases of COVID-19. The material from the prospective study consisted of cDNA or gDNA derived from T cells, B-cell-depleted T cells, or PBMCs. Subjects who had been exposed to COVID-19, were actively infected with it, or had recovered from it provided the deeply sampled blood TCRbeta repertoires that made up the dataset. The repertoires were released in a freely available public database meant as a resource for research on the immune response to SARS-CoV-2. Samples came from the ongoing ImmuneRACE study (first 160 participants) plus 1,254 subjects from 6 global collaborators. A de-identified subject ID, COVID-19 status, age in years and sex were almost always included in the sample metadata. Where HLA class I and class II types were available, the types were taken from metadata supplied by the sample provider, not from assay-based typing.

The investigation overall reported the following: The quantity of clinical and demographic metadata differed by source and by participant and was supplied without curation.

The collaborating institutions used their own protocols to collect whole blood in K2EDTA tubes. Collaborator samples were shipped for TCRbeta analysis as frozen whole blood, isolated PBMCs, or DNA extracted from either sample type. The immunoSEQ Assay, a bias-controlled multiplex PCR, was used to amplify TCRbeta CDR3 regions from genomic DNA. In the original analysis: Within the assay, amplification of reference gene primers was used to estimate how many nucleated cells each sample contained. To quantify the absolute abundance of each unique TCRbeta CDR3 rearrangement, sequence reads were collapsed and filtered. For each sample, productive Simpson clonality was calculated as the square root of Simpson's diversity index over productive rearrangements. TCRdb carries this immuneACCESS record with in-frame sequences only. Its versions omit some clonotypes, under half of them owing to an unresolved V gene in the studies checked, with the rest unexplained. The V and J calls and clone size are taken from that table; D and trimming were inferred from the DNA. The sample yields fewer than 95,000 clones; roughly 70% were counted once. Around 14% of the sample is in the top ten clones.

Points on this clone: There is no known antigen for this receptor. Qualities for individual bases were not recorded, and no much larger clone is one base off.

Looking up the germline V gene (reference sequence) yields CDR1 LGHDT and CDR2 YNNKEL. The CDR3 starts with the cysteine, ends with the phenylalanine, and has 12 residues. Left in the record is the CDR3 DNA by itself, 36 bases read in frame from the first base. Relative to germline, V is 5 bases shorter and J is 6 bases shorter, with 10 bases between their ends. This receptor was obtained from a woman older than 75 with acute or convalescent COVID-19. Sequences were obtained from peripheral blood. The rearranged segments are TRBV3-1 (or the pseudogene TRBV3-2) and TRBJ1-2; a weak D assignment points to TRBD1 (5 bases agree). The base sequence is TGTGCCAGCAGCGGGGGGACGAATGGCTACACCTTC. It translates as CASSGGTNGYTF.